This TCR beta chain was captured by sequencing in a study of blood T cells in healthy people across ages. This clonotype was seen repeatedly, ten times or more. Antigen unknown. Healthy individuals of Caucasian origin from Russia, aged 6 to 90, served as donors. Then a second PCR, running about 6 to 12 cycles, was carried out with a sample-barcoded 5' primer and a J-beta primer mix. Template switching added a 12-random-nucleotide identifier to every cDNA molecule. TCRdb redid the calling of the 5' RACE reads with MiXCR, one entry per CDR3 protein. This sample has fewer than 800,000 distinct CDR3 sequences, with 32% found just once. General observations from the study: Naive and antigen-experienced cells were not separated, limiting conclusive comparison.

The sequence came from a woman older than 75 in good health. Sample: blood.

The CDR3 DNA reads as TGTGCCAGCAGGAGACCCGGGACAGGCCTATACGAGCAGTACTTC. Translated, it gives CASRRPGTGLYEQYF. The gene calls are TRBV6-5 and TRBJ2-7, with TRBD1 matching over 8 bases. Germline V gives CDR1 MNHEY, CDR2 SVGAGI. V lost 6 bases to trimming and J lost 4 bases; unmatched junction nucleotides: 11. The CDR3 runs to 15 residues.